The rows below give T cell receptor beta chains drawn from one sample of a study of high-grade serous ovarian cancer treatment subgroups. Clones were read by immunoSEQ multiplex PCR, and TCRdb kept only the in-frame ones, dropping some. The table lists thousands of clones, about 66% of them singletons. Source material: tumor tissue. The origin of the receptors is a human donor with high-grade serous ovarian cancer. The CDR3 runs from the conserved cysteine through the conserved F or W. D genes are given only for firm matches. The size entry is marked missing in some rows and otherwise reads once, few, many or a size class.

TGTGCCAGCAGTTCGGGGGGGGCTAACTATGGCTACACCTTC | CASSSGGANYGYTF | . | . | TRBJ1-2 | TRBV6-5
TGTGCCAGCAGCTTGACCGACAGGGTGGGAACTGAAGCTTTCTTT | CASSLTDRVGTEAFF | TRBD1 | . | TRBJ1-1 | TRBV5-6
TGCGCCAGCAGCCAAGATAGTGGGACAGGGGTCCGCACTGAAGCTTTCTTT | CASSQDSGTGVRTEAFF | TRBD1 | large | TRBJ1-1 | TRBV4-1
TGCGCCAGCAGCTCTAACCTGGAGCAGTACTTC | CASSSNLEQYF | . | few | TRBJ2-7 | TRBV5-1
TGTGCCAGCTCACCGGGAGAAGATACGCAGTATTTT | CASSPGEDTQYF | . | . | TRBJ2-3 | TRBV18
TGTGCCAGCAAACAAACCGGGACAGGGCTTCATACGCAGTATTTT | CASKQTGTGLHTQYF | TRBD1 | . | TRBJ2-3 | TRBV6-1
TGTGCCAGCAGCTTAGGTCAAATCAGCCACGAGCAGTACTTC | CASSLGQISHEQYF | . | few | TRBJ2-7 | TRBV7-9
TGCGCCAGCAGGATGGACCTGAGTTCACCCCTCCACTTT | CASRMDLSSPLHF | . | . | TRBJ1-6 | TRBV5-1
TGTGCCAGCAGTGAAGGGATACCGGGACAGGCTGAAGCTTTCTTT | CASSEGIPGQAEAFF | TRBD1 | . | TRBJ1-1 | TRBV6-1
TGTGCCAGCAGCTTAAGTCGAGTCGGGAACACTGAAGCTTTCTTT | CASSLSRVGNTEAFF | . | few | TRBJ1-1 | TRBV7-8
TGTGCCAGCAGCTTAGTGAGAATAGCGAATTCACCCCTCCACTTT | CASSLVRIANSPLHF | . | few | TRBJ1-6 | TRBV7-2
TGTGCCAGCAGCCGGGACAGCGGGGGCAATCAGCCCCAGCATTTT | CASSRDSGGNQPQHF | TRBD1 | few | TRBJ1-5 | TRBV7-2
TGTGCCAGCAGTGTTCCGGGCAGTGGTAACACCGGGGAGCTGTTTTTT | CASSVPGSGNTGELFF | . | . | TRBJ2-2 | TRBV2
TGTGCCAGTTGGTTCGGTTCCTATAATTCACCCCTCCACTTT | CASWFGSYNSPLHF | . | . | TRBJ1-6 | TRBV6-5
TGTGCCAGCTCGCTCTCGAACGACAGGGTTGGCGACTATGGCTACACCTTC | CASSLSNDRVGDYGYTF | TRBD1 | . | TRBJ1-2 | TRBV18
TGTGCCAGCAGCTCCCGGACAGGGGAAGGATACAATGAGCAGTTCTTC | CASSSRTGEGYNEQFF | TRBD1 | few | TRBJ2-1 | TRBV7-2
TGTGCCAGCAGCTCGCGAACCTATGGCTACACCTTC | CASSSRTYGYTF | . | few | TRBJ1-2 | TRBV11-2